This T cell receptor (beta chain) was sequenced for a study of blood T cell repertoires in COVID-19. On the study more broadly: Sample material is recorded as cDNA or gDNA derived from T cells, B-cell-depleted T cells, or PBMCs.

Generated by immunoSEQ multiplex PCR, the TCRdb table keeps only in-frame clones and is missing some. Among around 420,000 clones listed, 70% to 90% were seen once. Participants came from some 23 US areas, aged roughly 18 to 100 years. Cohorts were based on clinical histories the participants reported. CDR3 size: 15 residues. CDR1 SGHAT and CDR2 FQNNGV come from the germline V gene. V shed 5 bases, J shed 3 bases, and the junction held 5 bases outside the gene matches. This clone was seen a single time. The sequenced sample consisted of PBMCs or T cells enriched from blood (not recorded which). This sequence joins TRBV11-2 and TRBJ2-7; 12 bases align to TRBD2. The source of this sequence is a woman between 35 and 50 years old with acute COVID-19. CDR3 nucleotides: TGTGCCAGCAGCCCTAGGACTAGCGGGGACTACGAGCAGTACTTC. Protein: CASSPRTSGDYEQYF.